Listed below are T cell receptor beta chains from one sample, sequenced in a study of blood T cell repertoires in COVID-19. Method: immunoSEQ multiplex PCR; TCRdb's copy keeps in-frame clones and lacks some. Here the sample spans about 50,000 clones, 83% being singletons. The sequenced sample was peripheral blood. These receptors originate from a man aged 35-49 years with acute or convalescent COVID-19. CDR3s include the opening cysteine and the closing phenylalanine or tryptophan. Each record gives: V gene, clone size, J gene, D gene, CDR3 protein, CDR3 DNA. The D gene is left open where the match is weak. Clone size, where shown, is once, few, many, or a class for clones that have expanded.

TRBV2	once	TRBJ2-7	-	CASRDTLSEQYF	TGTGCCAGCAGGGACACCTTATCCGAGCAGTACTTC
TRBV27	-	TRBJ2-3	-	CASSLVLGALGTDTQYF	TGTGCCAGCAGTTTAGTTTTGGGGGCCTTAGGCACAGATACGCAGTATTTT
TRBV10-1	few	TRBJ2-4	-	CASSDQGILAKNIQYF	TGCGCCAGCAGTGACCAGGGAATCTTAGCCAAAAACATTCAGTACTTC
TRBV2	-	TRBJ1-1	-	CASSGDQGNTEAFF	TGTGCCAGCAGTGGGGATCAGGGGAACACTGAAGCTTTCTTT
TRBV20-1	-	TRBJ1-2	TRBD1	CSASPGQGGPDNYGYTF	TGCAGTGCTAGTCCGGGACAGGGAGGGCCCGATAACTATGGCTACACCTTC
TRBV27	-	TRBJ2-7	-	CASSATPTRYEQYF	TGTGCCAGCAGTGCCACTCCTACTAGGTACGAGCAGTACTTC
TRBV9	-	TRBJ1-3	TRBD1	CASSVEGARGNTIYF	TGTGCCAGCAGCGTTGAGGGGGCTCGGGGAAACACCATATATTTT
TRBV24-1	-	TRBJ2-7	-	CATSDSERIAGNEQYF	TGTGCCACCAGTGATTCCGAGAGGATCGCCGGGAACGAGCAGTACTTC
TRBV13	few	TRBJ2-5	-	CASSFFGWAAWQETQYF	TGTGCCAGCAGCTTTTTCGGATGGGCAGCTTGGCAAGAGACCCAGTACTTC
TRBV5-1	-	TRBJ2-5	TRBD2	CASSSYKIGTSGREETQYF	TGCGCCAGCAGCTCATATAAGATAGGGACTAGCGGGAGGGAAGAGACCCAGTACTTC
TRBV5-1	-	TRBJ2-7	TRBD1	CASSIEEGAPRYEQYF	TGCGCCAGCAGCATTGAAGAGGGGGCCCCACGATACGAGCAGTACTTC
TRBV9	-	TRBJ1-2	-	CASSAVPGSYGYTF	TGTGCCAGCAGCGCGGTGCCCGGTAGCTATGGCTACACCTTC
TRBV2	-	TRBJ1-6	TRBD1	CASRLGTGASPLHF	TGTGCCAGCAGATTAGGGACAGGGGCATCACCCCTCCACTTT
TRBV7-2	-	TRBJ2-7	TRBD1	CASQKGQGALYEQYF	TGTGCCAGCCAAAAGGGACAGGGAGCCCTCTACGAGCAGTACTTC
TRBV5-1	-	TRBJ1-3	-	CASSSSGGTQSGNTIYF	TGCGCCAGCAGCTCCTCCGGGGGGACACAATCTGGAAACACCATATATTTT
TRBV7-9	-	TRBJ1-3	-	CASSPGAGSGNTIYF	TGTGCCAGCAGCCCAGGGGCAGGCTCTGGAAACACCATATATTTT
TRBV28	-	TRBJ1-3	TRBD1	CASRWTGASGNTIYF	TGTGCCAGCAGGTGGACAGGGGCTTCGGGAAACACCATATATTTT
TRBV21-1	-	TRBJ1-2	-	CASRCPARELGQTANYGYTF	TGTGCCAGCAGATGCCCCGCGAGGGAGTTGGGACAGACAGCTAACTATGGCTACACCTTC
TRBV6-5	-	TRBJ2-5	-	CASSYALAQETQYF	TGTGCCAGCAGTTACGCGCTAGCTCAAGAGACCCAGTACTTC
TRBV19	-	TRBJ1-1	TRBD1	CASSNPGQGITEAFF	TGTGCCAGTAGTAATCCCGGACAGGGGATCACTGAAGCTTTCTTT
TRBV2	-	TRBJ1-2	-	CASIPLPPGQRAANYGYTF	TGTGCCAGCATCCCCCTCCCCCCCGGACAGAGAGCCGCTAACTATGGCTACACCTTC
TRBV12-3/TRBV12-4	few	TRBJ1-1	-	CASSPTGPTEAFF	TGTGCCAGCAGCCCAACAGGGCCCACTGAAGCTTTCTTT
TRBV9	once	TRBJ2-5	-	CASSEGSRVYQETQYF	TGTGCCAGCAGCGAGGGGTCCAGGGTGTACCAAGAGACCCAGTACTTC
TRBV5-1	-	TRBJ1-3	-	CASSLGEPPLSGNTIYF	TGCGCCAGCAGCTTGGGGGAGCCGCCACTCTCTGGAAACACCATATATTTT
TRBV21-1	-	TRBJ1-2	-	CASSNRDRGTYGYTF	TGTGCCAGCAGCAACAGGGACAGGGGGACTTATGGCTACACCTTC
TRBV11-2	-	TRBJ1-2	-	CASRPRGAEGGYTF	TGTGCCAGCAGACCCCGGGGGGCCGAGGGTGGCTACACCTTC
TRBV24-1	-	TRBJ2-1	-	CATSERVRQFF	TGTGCCACCAGTGAGAGGGTTCGGCAGTTCTTC
TRBV30	few	TRBJ1-1	-	CAWSGQAVTEAFF	TGTGCCTGGAGTGGCCAAGCCGTCACTGAAGCTTTCTTT